The clone carrying this T cell receptor beta chain was counted at least ten times. The antigen remains undetermined. TCRdb passed the 5' RACE reads through MiXCR, listing each CDR3 protein once. The profile shows around 550,000 distinct CDR3 sequences, 13% to 15% of them singletons. The entry originates in a study of identical twins. Study conclusions and caveats: Instead of following the same donors, the conclusions were based on cross-sectional statistical analysis. Excess sharing between twins was weaker in beta out-of-frame sequences.

This CDR3 comprises 16 residues. Per germline, CDR1 SGHRS and CDR2 YFSETQ. Trimming removed 0 bases at V and 6 bases at J, with 18 bases between. Each donor (without exception) was a healthy Caucasian. The data were also submitted as part of a second study, on yellow fever vaccine responses in identical twins.

The rearrangement links TRBV5-1 to TRBJ1-1, with D possibly matching TRBD1 (5 bases). Material for sequencing was CD4+ T cells sorted from blood. This TCR derives from a woman aged 18-29 years in good health. The CDR3 region has the DNA TGCGCCAGCAGCTTGGTTGGGGCAGGGAAGACAGCTGAAGCTTTCTTT. Translated, it gives CASSLVGAGKTAEAFF.